This is a list of T cell receptor beta chains from one sample in a study of blood T cell repertoires in COVID-19. Here immunoSEQ multiplex PCR was the method, and the copy in TCRdb shows in-frame clones only, minus some. The table lists roughly 120,000 clones, around 78% of them singletons. The sample comprised peripheral blood. Receptor source: a woman in her sixties with acute or convalescent COVID-19. The CDR3 runs from the conserved cysteine through the conserved F or W. D genes are given only for firm matches. The size field is filled for only some rows; it gives once, few, many or a size class.

>13|-|-|TRBJ2-5|TRBV11-2
TGTGCCAGCAGCTTCATCCGGCAAGAGACCCAGTACTTC
CASSFIRQETQYF
>19|-|TRBD1|TRBJ1-2|TRBV30
TGTGCCTGGATGAGATTAAAGGGGGCGACAGGCGTCCCGTCCTATGGCTACACCTTC
CAWMRLKGATGVPSYGYTF
>16|-|TRBD2|TRBJ2-2|TRBV10-3
TGTGCCATCAGTGAGTGGGGAGGGACGAACACCGGGGAGCTGTTTTTT
CAISEWGGTNTGELFF
>15|-|-|TRBJ2-4|TRBV7-2
TGTGCCAGCAGCTCCCAAGTTGATAGGGGAAACATTCAGTACTTC
CASSSQVDRGNIQYF
>12|-|-|TRBJ2-7|TRBV10-2
TGCGCCAGCACGGGGGGCCTTAACGAGCAGTACTTC
CASTGGLNEQYF
>13|few|-|TRBJ1-5|TRBV12-3/TRBV12-4
TGTGCCAGTGAACGGGGAGGGGGTCAGCCCCAGCATTTT
CASERGGGQPQHF
>16|-|TRBD2|TRBJ2-5|TRBV15
TGTGCCACCAGCAGAGATCCTGCGGGAGGACAAGAGACCCAGTACTTC
CATSRDPAGGQETQYF
>12|-|-|TRBJ1-2|TRBV27
TGTGCCAGCAGTATACAGGGTAGTGGCTACACCTTC
CASSIQGSGYTF
>14|-|TRBD1|TRBJ2-1|TRBV18
TGTGCCAGCTCACCAAGGACAGGGGCTGATGAGCAGTTCTTC
CASSPRTGADEQFF
>17|-|-|TRBJ2-1|TRBV7-3
TGTGCCAGCAGCCCGGTCGCGTGGGCTCTCTCCTACAATGAGCAGTTCTTC
CASSPVAWALSYNEQFF
>14|few|-|TRBJ1-3|TRBV30
TGTGCCTGGACCAACCAGAGAGCGGGAAACACCATATATTTT
CAWTNQRAGNTIYF
>19|-|-|TRBJ1-2|TRBV6-2/TRBV6-3
TGTGCCAGCAGTCACCAAAGGCAGGTTCCGGGGTCAACACGGAGAGGCTACACCTTC
CASSHQRQVPGSTRRGYTF
>13|-|-|TRBJ2-2|TRBV7-7
TGTGCTAGCAGCCTTATAATCACCGGGGAGCTGTTTTTT
CASSLIITGELFF
>15|-|TRBD1|TRBJ2-1|TRBV5-6
TGTGCCAGCAGCTTGTATGGACAGGTCTACAATGAGCAGTTCTTC
CASSLYGQVYNEQFF
>16|-|-|TRBJ2-1|TRBV5-6
TGTGCCAGCAGCTTAGACCGGGGAAGCTCCTACAATGAGCAGTTCTTC
CASSLDRGSSYNEQFF
>14|-|TRBD2|TRBJ2-3|TRBV15
TGTGCCACCGGGGGGACTAAAGTTCCAGATACGCAGTATTTT
CATGGTKVPDTQYF
>13|once|TRBD1|TRBJ1-2|TRBV19
TGTGCCAGTAGTACCAGACAGGGGTCGTATGACACCTTC
CASSTRQGSYDTF
>14|-|-|TRBJ2-5|TRBV5-1
TGCGCCAGCAGCCCCCAGACAGGCGGAGAGACCCAGTACTTC
CASSPQTGGETQYF
>11|-|TRBD1|TRBJ1-2|TRBV2
TGTGCCAGCAACAGGGGGGATGGCTACACCTTC
CASNRGDGYTF
>15|-|-|TRBJ2-2|TRBV7-9
TGTGCCAGCAGCTTAGGGACAACGAACACCGGGGAGCTGTTTTTT
CASSLGTTNTGELFF
>15|-|-|TRBJ2-3|TRBV7-3
TGTGCCAGCAGCTTAAGAGGGAGAGCTGTAGATACGCAGTATTTT
CASSLRGRAVDTQYF
>15|-|-|TRBJ2-2|TRBV4-1
TGCGCCAGCAGCCATGGCGGGACTCTTCCCGGGGAGCTGTTTTTT
CASSHGGTLPGELFF
>16|-|TRBD1|TRBJ1-2|TRBV15
TGTGCCACCAGCAGAGATCTGAGGGGGACAGTATTTGGCTACACCTTC
CATSRDLRGTVFGYTF
>13|-|-|TRBJ1-4|TRBV6-5
TGTGCCAGCAGTTACCCGGGTGACGAAAAACTGTTTTTT
CASSYPGDEKLFF
>14|-|-|TRBJ2-3|TRBV18
TGTGCCAGCTCCCCCGTCCCACACACAGATACGCAGTATTTT
CASSPVPHTDTQYF
>14|-|TRBD1|TRBJ2-4|TRBV7-2
TGTGCCAGCAGCCCGGGACAGGGAGGGAACATTCAGTACTTC
CASSPGQGGNIQYF
>11|-|-|TRBJ1-2|TRBV29-1
TGCAGCGTTGGGGGGGACTATGGCTACACCTTC
CSVGGDYGYTF
>14|-|TRBD1|TRBJ2-7|TRBV10-3
TGTGCCATCAGCGAGACAGGGCCCTCCTACGAGCAGTACTTC
CAISETGPSYEQYF
>14|-|TRBD1|TRBJ1-1|TRBV15
TGTGCCACCAGTCCAGGGGGGAGGAACACTGAAGCTTTCTTT
CATSPGGRNTEAFF
>14|-|TRBD1|TRBJ2-7|TRBV19
TGTGCCAGTAGTATACGAGAGGGGGCGGGCGAGCAGTACTTC
CASSIREGAGEQYF
>15|-|-|TRBJ1-1|TRBV5-1
TGCGCCAGCAGCAATTCTTACCAGGGAGGGACTGAAGCTTTCTTT
CASSNSYQGGTEAFF
>10|-|-|TRBJ1-1|TRBV29-1
TGCAGCGTTTTCCAGGGTGAAGCTTTCTTT
CSVFQGEAFF